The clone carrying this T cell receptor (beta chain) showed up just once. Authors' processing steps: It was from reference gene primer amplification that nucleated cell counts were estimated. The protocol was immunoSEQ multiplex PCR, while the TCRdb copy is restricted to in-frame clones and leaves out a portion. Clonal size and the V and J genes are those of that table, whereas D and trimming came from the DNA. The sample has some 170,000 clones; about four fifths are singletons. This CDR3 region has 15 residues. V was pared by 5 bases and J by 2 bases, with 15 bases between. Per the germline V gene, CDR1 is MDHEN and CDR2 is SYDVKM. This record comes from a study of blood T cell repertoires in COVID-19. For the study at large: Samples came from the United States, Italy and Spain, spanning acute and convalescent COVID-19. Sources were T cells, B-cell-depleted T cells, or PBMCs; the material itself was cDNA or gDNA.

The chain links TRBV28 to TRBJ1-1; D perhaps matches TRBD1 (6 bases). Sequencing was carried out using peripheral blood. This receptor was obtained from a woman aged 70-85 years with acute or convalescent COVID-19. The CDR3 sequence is CASSPGAGLNTEAFF. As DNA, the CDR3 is TGTGCCAGCAGTCCAGGGGCAGGTTTAAACACTGAAGCTTTCTTT.